This TCR beta chain was documented in a study of cytomegalovirus exposure and HLA in healthy donors. Study-wide results and caveats: Most subjects' HLA-A and HLA-B alleles were reportedly predicted from TCR beta sequences. An Asian-associated ancestry cluster reportedly showed fewer N-insertions than the roughly 700-donor mean in a later analysis.

PCR involved 60 Vbeta and 13 Jbeta primers. Using immunoSEQ multiplex PCR, the repertoire was profiled, and TCRdb retains in-frame clones only, with some absent. The repertoire holds tens of thousands of clones, with 63% as singletons. Notes on this clone: As yet, its antigen is unknown.

The receptor was derived from a woman aged 25-40 years in good health and CMV-seronegative. Material: PBMCs.

The CDR3 reads CASSLAGITSNEQFF. In DNA, the CDR3 is TGCGCCAGCAGCTTGGCCGGGATTACAAGCAATGAGCAGTTCTTC. The V call is TRBV5-1, the J call TRBJ2-1; possibly TRBD2 for D (5 bases). V was pared by 0 bases and J by 6 bases, with 13 bases between. This CDR3 is built from 15 residues. The germline V gene encodes CDR1 SGHRS and CDR2 YFSETQ.